Presented here are 25 T cell receptor beta chains from one specimen sequenced in a study of shared clonotypes between healthy human individuals. Assay used: immunoSEQ multiplex PCR; TCRdb lists only in-frame clones, some missing. Among around 1,900,000 clones listed, around 93% were seen once. Positive CCR7 selection of CD45RO-negative cells yielded the naive CD8 cells, and terminally differentiated effector memory CD45RA+ cells were excluded. The sample comprised naive CD8+ T cells from PBMCs. These receptors were taken from a man younger than 35 in good health. Some clones in this sample may be carry-over from other donors' samples.

The V gene is TRBV5-1, the J gene TRBJ2-7; TRBD1 matches at 8 bases. V lost 0 bases to trimming and J lost 2 bases; unmatched junction nucleotides: 10. Looked up from germline, CDR1 is SGHRS and CDR2 is YFSETQ. The CDR3 spans 17 residues. The CDR3 nucleotides read TGCGCCAGCAGCTTGGCCGACAGGGGTCAGATTCCCTACGAGCAGTACTTC. Residues: CASSLADRGQIPYEQYF.

This clone occurred once. The sample has other DNA sequences that encode this CDR3 too. The chain is built from TRBV30 and TRBJ2-5; TRBD1 matches 9 bases. The DNA matches TRBJ2-7 better at its end, which makes the J call doubtful. CDR1 is GTSNPN, CDR2 SVGIG, per germline (reference sequence). The CDR3 loop spans 13 amino acids. The CDR3 region is CAWRDRGSYEQYF. The DNA of the CDR3 is TGTGCCTGGAGGGACAGGGGCTCCTACGAGCAGTACTTC.

The J gene is TRBJ2-7, the V gene TRBV7-9; the match to TRBD2 covers 8 bases. The CDR3 has 15 amino acids. Germline CDR1 SEHNR, CDR2 FQNEAQ (reference sequence). After removal of 2 bases from V and 2 bases from J, the junction contained 5 bases not matched to a gene. CDR3 nucleotide sequence: TGTGCCAGCAGCTTACCGGGAGGGGGAACCTACGAGCAGTACTTC. It translates to CASSLPGGGTYEQYF.

This chain joins TRBV13 and TRBJ2-5; possible D gene TRBD2, 6 bases. Germline loops: CDR1 PRHDT, CDR2 FYEKMQ (reference sequence). The V and J ends lost 0 bases and 5 bases respectively, with 13 bases between them. This CDR3 has 15 residues. The CDR3 sequence: CASSLGPGAGETQYF. The DNA of the CDR3 is TGTGCCAGCAGCTTAGGTCCGGGAGCGGGCGAGACCCAGTACTTC.

Notes on this clone: This same CDR3 is encoded by further DNA sequences in the sample. This chain uses TRBV10-3 with TRBJ2-1, with D unresolved. CDR1 and CDR2 from the germline V gene are ENHRY and SYGVKD. Trimming stripped 6 bases from V and 4 bases from J, with 4 bases between. CDR3 length: 11 amino acids. CDR3 bases: TGTGCCATCAGCGATTACAATGAGCAGTTCTTC. Translating gives CAISDYNEQFF.

This clone was found once. The chain recombines TRBV9 with TRBJ2-4; D is unclear. Germline CDR1 and CDR2: SGDLS and YYNGEE. V gave up 9 bases and J gave up 9 bases, with 22 bases separating them. This CDR3 is 14 amino acids long. CDR3 protein: CANYLRVPKGIQYF. The CDR3 nucleotides read TGTGCCAACTACCTACGGGTCCCGAAGGGCATTCAGTACTTC.

The chain has TRBV7-2 and TRBJ2-7, with D perhaps matching TRBD2 (6 bases). The CDR3 contains 15 residues. Germline loops: CDR1 SGHTA, CDR2 FQGNSA. V was cut by 0 bases and J by 0 bases, with 9 bases left in between. The CDR3 loop is CASSLAPGLSYEQYF. In nucleotides, the CDR3 is TGTGCCAGCAGCTTAGCGCCGGGACTCTCCTACGAGCAGTACTTC.

Concerning this clone: It is likely a read error: a sequence one base away is far more abundant. This chain joins TRBV7-9 and TRBJ2-5, with D uncertain. Germline V gives CDR1 SEHNR, CDR2 FQNEAQ (reference sequence). This CDR3 has 18 amino acids. V lost 7 bases and J lost 3, with 27 bases in between. The CDR3, as DNA: TGTGCCAGCAACCCAAGCCTGAGGAAGGGCCAGATAGAAGAGACCCAGTACTTC. It codes for CASNPSLRKGQIEETQYF.

This chain links TRBV11-2 with TRBJ1-1; TRBD1 is a possible D gene (5 bases). Trimming pared 6 bases from V and 7 bases from J, leaving 15 bases between. Per the germline V gene, CDR1 is SGHAT and CDR2 is FQNNGV. The CDR3 covers 13 residues. The chain's CDR3 is CASRSTRRGEAFF. CDR3 DNA: TGTGCCAGCAGATCGACGCGGAGGGGTGAAGCTTTCTTT.

The gene calls are TRBV7-9 and TRBJ2-1; 8 positions match TRBD2. This CDR3 is built from 16 residues. J lost 8 bases, V lost 5 bases, and 14 bases had no gene match. The germline V gene encodes CDR1 SEHNR and CDR2 FQNEAQ (reference sequence). The CDR3 here is CASSRPGRREVDEQFF. CDR3 nucleotides: TGTGCCAGCAGCCGCCCAGGGCGGCGGGAGGTTGATGAGCAGTTCTTC.

Comments on this clone: The junction departs from germline at one end; a sequencing error may be responsible. J is TRBJ2-1 and V is TRBV10-3, with 9 bases matching TRBD1. Looked up from germline, CDR1 is ENHRY and CDR2 is SYGVKD. The CDR3 loop spans 13 amino acids. As DNA, the CDR3 is TGTGCCATCAGCGAACTACTGGGACAGGGAAATGTCTTC. Its translation: CAISELLGQGNVF.

J is TRBJ1-5 and V is TRBV6-4, with D maybe TRBD1 (5 bases). The CDR3 runs 13 residues. Trimming cost V 6 bases and J 8 bases, with 14 bases left between them. In germline, CDR1 is MRHNA, CDR2 SNTAGT. As DNA, the CDR3 is TGTGCCAGCAGCCCCGGACAATCCGAGCCCCAGCATTTT. Its translation is CASSPGQSEPQHF.

The rearrangement joins TRBV28 to TRBJ2-1, with 12 bases that match TRBD1. This CDR3 comprises 14 residues. CDR1 MDHEN and CDR2 SYDVKM come from the germline V gene. Trimming cost V 6 bases and J 8 bases; bases outside gene matches: 5. The CDR3 nucleotides are TGTGCCAGCAGACACGGGACAGGGGGCGATGAGCAGTTCTTC. Its protein is CASRHGTGGDEQFF. Drawing the rest from reference TRBV28 and TRBJ2-1, the complete variable domain is DVKVTQSSRYLVKRTGEKVFLECVQDMDHENMFWYRQDPGLGLRLIYFSYDVKMKEKGDIPEGYSVSREKKERFSLILESASTNQTSMYLCASRHGTGGDEQFFGPGTRLTVL.

The chain couples TRBV9 to TRBJ1-2; possible D gene TRBD1, 5 bases. The CDR3 runs to 15 residues. The germline gives CDR1 SGDLS, CDR2 YYNGEE. The V gene lost 0 bases and the J gene lost 11 bases, with 20 bases spanning the gap. The CDR3 DNA follows: TGTGCCAGCAGCGTAGCGGTTGGGGACCCTGTGGGGTACACCTTC. This translates into CASSVAVGDPVGYTF.

The CDR3 DNA follows: TGTGCCAGCAGTTCCACAGGGTTTAGGGATAACGAGCAGTACTTC. It specifies CASSSTGFRDNEQYF. The chain recombines TRBV27 with TRBJ2-7; possibly TRBD1 for D (6 bases). From germline, CDR1 is MNHEY and CDR2 SMNVEV (reference sequence). V lost 4 bases and J lost 5, with 18 bases in between. The CDR3 covers 15 residues.

This chain links TRBV5-6 with TRBJ1-1, with 7 bases aligning to TRBD1. This CDR3 has 13 residues. Germline trimming cut 0 bases from V and 6 bases from J; bases unmatched to any gene: 2. The germline V gene has CDR1 SGHDT and CDR2 YYEEEE. The CDR3 nucleotides are TGTGCCAGCAGCTTGGAGGGGGCGTCTGAAGCTTTCTTT. It codes for CASSLEGASEAFF.

The genes are TRBV5-6 and TRBJ1-1, with D possibly being TRBD1 (5 bases). The CDR3 contains 14 residues. Trimming shortened V by 4 bases and J by 4 bases, and 14 bases separated the two germline ends. Germline-derived CDR1 and CDR2 are SGHDT and YYEEEE. The CDR3 spells CASSRDGEVTEAFF. For the CDR3, the DNA is TGTGCCAGCAGCCGGGACGGAGAGGTCACTGAAGCTTTCTTT.

With respect to this clone: The identical CDR3 is also encoded by other nucleotide sequences in the sample. The chain recombines TRBV7-2 with TRBJ2-7, with D unresolved. The CDR3 is made up of 12 amino acids. The V end was cut by 5 bases, the J end by 5 bases, with 10 bases between. Germline V lookup: CDR1 SGHTA, CDR2 FQGNSA. Here the CDR3 DNA reads TGTGCCAGCAGCCCCCGGAAGGACGAGCAGTACTTC. Translating gives CASSPRKDEQYF.

The chain joins TRBV11-2 to TRBJ2-7, with D perhaps matching TRBD2 (6 bases). CDR3 length: 12 amino acids. Trimming removed 7 bases at V and 5 bases at J, with 12 bases between. Per germline, CDR1 SGHAT and CDR2 FQNNGV. DNA for the CDR3: TGTGCCAGCACCCGGGGGTTCAACGAGCAGTACTTC. This encodes CASTRGFNEQYF.

The gene calls are TRBV15 and TRBJ2-6; D possibly corresponds to TRBD2 (5 bases). V was clipped by 3 bases and J by 3 bases, with 9 bases between them. Germline CDR1 reads LNHNV; CDR2 reads YYDKDF (reference sequence). The CDR3 is made up of 15 amino acids. CDR3 protein: CATSSRDRGANVLTF. Written as DNA, the CDR3 is TGTGCCACCAGCAGCCGGGATCGTGGGGCCAACGTCCTGACTTTC.

The V call is TRBV2, the J call TRBJ2-7; TRBD2 agrees at 9 bases. CDR1 is SNHLY and CDR2 is FYNNEI in the germline V gene. Unmatched junction bases numbered 10, after V lost 6 bases and J lost 4 bases. This CDR3 comprises 15 residues. The chain's CDR3 is CASSAWTSAEYEQYF. The DNA for the CDR3 is TGTGCCAGCAGCGCCTGGACTAGCGCCGAATACGAGCAGTACTTC.

For the CDR3, the DNA is TGTGCCAGCAGACTTATGGAGGGTACAGCTAATGAAGCTTTCTTT. Its protein product is CASRLMEGTANEAFF. This chain links TRBV28 with TRBJ1-1; D not certain. The CDR3 length is 15 residues. V was cut by 6 bases and J by 7 bases, with 21 bases left in between. Germline V gene data show CDR1 as MDHEN and CDR2 as SYDVKM.

This chain joins TRBV11-3 and TRBJ1-1, with D uncertain. Trimming shortened V by 1 base and J by 0 bases, and 9 bases separated the two germline ends. Germline loops: CDR1 SGHNT, CDR2 YENEEA. CDR3 length equals 15 residues. Written as DNA, the CDR3 is TGTGCCAGCAGCTTAGGTGCGGGCATGAACACTGAAGCTTTCTTT. Protein: CASSLGAGMNTEAFF. Drawing the rest from reference TRBV11-3 and TRBJ1-1, the complete variable domain is EAGVVQSPRYKIIEKKQPVAFWCNPISGHNTLYWYLQNLGQGPELLIRYENEEAVDDSQLPKDRFSAERLKGVDSTLKIQPAELGDSAVYLCASSLGAGMNTEAFFGQGTRLTVV.

The gene calls are TRBV18 and TRBJ2-7; TRBD1 is a possible D gene (6 bases). This CDR3 comprises 14 residues. Germline lookup yields CDR1 KGHSH and CDR2 LQKENI. With 3 bases removed from V and 4 bases from J, the gap between germline ends came to 13 bases. The CDR3 DNA is TGTGCCAGCTCACCGGGCCCCAGGGGATACGAGCAGTACTTC. It is translated as CASSPGPRGYEQYF.

The chain carries TRBV15 and TRBJ1-5; unclear D gene. Germline V gene sequence: CDR1 LNHNV, CDR2 YYDKDF (reference sequence). V was trimmed by 5 bases and J by 2 bases, leaving 13 bases between them. The CDR3 covers 15 residues. The CDR3: CATSLGRNGNQPQHF. DNA for the CDR3: TGTGCCACCAGCTTGGGAAGGAATGGCAATCAGCCCCAGCATTTT.